The entry that follows covers one TCR beta chain sequence. This record belongs to a study of blood T cell repertoires in COVID-19. Turning to the study itself: Italy, Spain and the United States were the sources of the convalescent and acute COVID-19 samples. In each case, the material was cDNA or gDNA derived from T cells, B-cell-depleted T cells, or PBMCs.

In the source study's methods: How many nucleated cells were present was estimated from reference gene primer amplification. Generated by immunoSEQ multiplex PCR, the TCRdb table keeps only in-frame clones and is missing some. The V and J calls and clone size come from that table; D and trimming were worked out from the DNA. Among about 180,000 clones listed, approximately 87% were seen once. Germline CDR1 reads SNHLY; CDR2 reads FYNNEI. The CDR3 has 13 residues. Trimming stripped 1 base from V and 4 bases from J, with 7 bases between. This TCR was recovered from a man aged 65 to 79 with active or convalescent COVID-19. The chain joins TRBV2 to TRBJ1-1, with no clear D. The sample consisted of peripheral blood. In nucleotides, the CDR3 is TGTGCCAGCAGTGAAGGGGCGGGCACTGAAGCTTTCTTT. Protein: CASSEGAGTEAFF.